One sample yielded the 13 T cell receptor beta chains listed below, sequenced in a study of blood T cell repertoires in COVID-19. TCRdb's copy holds only in-frame clones and misses some; the assay was immunoSEQ multiplex PCR. Of roughly 200,000 clones in the sample, more than 70% were seen once. Sequencing input: peripheral blood. The receptor source for this set is a person aged 70 to 79 with COVID-19, enrolled during active disease.

J is TRBJ2-7 and V is TRBV24-1; 7 bases map to TRBD2. Germline assignment: CDR1 KGHDR and CDR2 SFDVKD. The CDR3 sequence is 18 residues long. Losses at the gene ends were 7 bases for V and 1 base for J; bases not matched to a gene: 18. CDR3 DNA sequence: TGTGCCACCAGGCCCTACGCGGGAGTGCTCACCCGATCCTACGAGCAGTACTTC. Amino acids: CATRPYAGVLTRSYEQYF.

V and J are TRBV4-1 and TRBJ2-1, with 11 bases matching TRBD2. Losses at the gene ends were 4 bases for V and 5 bases for J; bases not matched to a gene: 16. Germline V gene lookup returns CDR1 MGHRA and CDR2 YSYEKL. CDR3 size: 19 residues. This CDR3 is CASSLPGLAEENVNNEQFF. Written as DNA, the CDR3 is TGCGCCAGCAGCCTTCCGGGACTAGCGGAGGAGAACGTTAACAATGAGCAGTTCTTC.

The rearrangement links TRBV3-1 (or the pseudogene TRBV3-2) to TRBJ2-1, with TRBD2 matching over 8 bases. The germline CDR1 and CDR2 sequences are LGHDT and YNNKEL (reference sequence). This CDR3 contains 14 residues. V shed 3 bases and J 7 bases; nucleotides not matched to a gene: 5. In nucleotides, the CDR3 is TGTGCCAGCAGCCAGATAGCGGGACTTAATGAGCAGTTCTTC. Protein product: CASSQIAGLNEQFF.

The chain carries TRBV5-6 and TRBJ2-7, with 11 positions matching TRBD1. The germline V gene has CDR1 SGHDT and CDR2 YYEEEE. V shed 3 bases and J 3 bases; nucleotides not matched to a gene: 2. This CDR3 has 14 residues. CDR3 in amino acids: CASSWGQGVYEQYF. CDR3 bases: TGTGCCAGCAGCTGGGGACAGGGGGTCTACGAGCAGTACTTC.

The chain recombines TRBV15 with TRBJ2-1; 10 bases match TRBD2. The CDR3 extends over 17 amino acids. Germline lookup yields CDR1 LNHNV and CDR2 YYDKDF (reference sequence). V lost 4 bases, J lost 6 bases, and 12 bases stayed unmatched. DNA for the CDR3: TGTGCCACCAGCACCTACCCTAGCGGGAGCCCCTTCAATGAGCAGTTCTTC. As protein: CATSTYPSGSPFNEQFF.

The chain couples TRBV5-1 to TRBJ2-3; 14 bases match TRBD2. Germline V gene lookup returns CDR1 SGHRS and CDR2 YFSETQ. The V gene end was trimmed by 0 bases and the J gene end by 5 bases; junction bases not matched to a gene: 2. The CDR3 runs to 16 residues. CDR3 amino acids: CASSLVGTSGGDTQYF. The DNA for the CDR3 is TGCGCCAGCAGCTTGGTTGGGACTAGCGGGGGAGATACGCAGTATTTT.

In regard to this clone: The same CDR3 also results from other DNA sequences found in this sample. V and J are TRBV19 and TRBJ2-2; 9 nucleotides match TRBD1. CDR1 LNHDA and CDR2 SQIVND come from the germline V gene (reference sequence). This CDR3 region has 15 residues. The V and J ends lost 5 bases and 3 bases, in that order; junction bases with no gene match: 4. The CDR3 nucleotides read TGTGCCAGTAGTCCGGGGACAGGGCACACCGGGGAGCTGTTTTTT. Residues: CASSPGTGHTGELFF.

The CDR3 DNA is TGTGCCATCAGTGAGGAGGATAACTATGGCTACACCTTC. It codes for CAISEEDNYGYTF. The chain combines TRBV10-3 with TRBJ1-2; D is uncertain. The germline gives CDR1 ENHRY, CDR2 SYGVKD. Deletions cut 2 bases from V and 1 base from J, with 5 bases between. The CDR3 is 13 residues long.

The CDR3 is CASSFPTGTNTGELFF. The CDR3 bases are TGTGCCAGCAGCTTCCCTACAGGGACGAACACCGGGGAGCTGTTTTTT. The chain couples TRBV5-6 to TRBJ2-2; a weak D match, TRBD1 (6 bases). The CDR3 spans 16 residues. The germline V gene encodes CDR1 SGHDT and CDR2 YYEEEE. V was trimmed by 2 bases and J by 0 bases, leaving 11 bases between them.

V is TRBV11-2 and J is TRBJ2-3; TRBD2 aligns across 11 bases. V was clipped by 5 bases and J by 4 bases; unmatched bases: 5. CDR1 and CDR2 from the germline V gene are SGHAT and FQNNGV. The CDR3 consists of 15 residues. The CDR3 bases are TGTGCCAGCAGCCAACTAGCGGGAGTTTCAGATACGCAGTATTTT. This sequence encodes CASSQLAGVSDTQYF.

The chain combines TRBV12-3 or TRBV12-4 with TRBJ2-5, with 8 nucleotides matching TRBD2. The CDR3 consists of 13 residues. V lost 8 bases and J lost 5; bases outside the gene matches: 7. The CDR3 reads CASGERGTETQYF. DNA for the CDR3: TGTGCCAGCGGGGAGCGGGGGACGGAGACCCAGTACTTC.

This clone was counted a single time. This chain joins TRBV5-1 and TRBJ1-4, with no clear D. The ends were cut back, 0 bases at V and 8 bases at J, with 11 bases in the middle. Germline lookup yields CDR1 SGHRS and CDR2 YFSETQ. CDR3 length: 14 amino acids. The CDR3 coding sequence is TGCGCCAGCAGCTTGGTGCCAGGTTCGGAAAAACTGTTTTTT. Residues: CASSLVPGSEKLFF.

The chain recombines TRBV2 with TRBJ2-1; TRBD1 matches at 7 bases. With V trimmed by 6 bases and J by 6 bases, 2 bases remained unmatched. The CDR3 has 12 residues. CDR1 is SNHLY, CDR2 FYNNEI, per germline. The CDR3 region is CASSYRGNEQFF. The CDR3 DNA follows: TGTGCCAGCAGCTACAGGGGCAATGAGCAGTTCTTC.